The 11 T cell receptor beta chains listed next were all sequenced from one sample in a study of regulatory T cells in long-lasting Graves disease. Time point here: newly diagnosed GD, antithyroid drugs for less than 3 months. Following extraction of RNA from PBMCs, that RNA was used to make the TCR library. Arm-PCR of CDR3 regions and iRepertoire HTBI primers were used to build TCR beta libraries. TCRdb ran MiXCR on the multiplex PCR reads and lists one entry per CDR3 protein. The table records hundreds of thousands of distinct CDR3 sequences, about 13% of them present only once. The sample was also linked to a second study, of T cells in Graves' hyperthyroidism and ophthalmopathy.

The sequencing here drew on peripheral blood mononuclear cells (PBMCs), taken at new diagnosis, from a patient treated with antithyroid drugs. The origin of the receptors is a man aged 25 to 40 with Graves disease.

This clonotype was seen many times. The V and J genes are TRBV15 and TRBJ2-5; D might be TRBD1 or TRBD2, each matching 6 bases. Germline V lookup: CDR1 LNHNV, CDR2 YYDKDF (reference sequence). Trimming left V 0 bases short and J 5 bases short, with 13 bases between. The CDR3 loop spans 15 amino acids. In DNA form, the CDR3 reads TGTGCCACCAGCAGAGAACGGGGGCTGCGGGAGACCCAGTACTTC. This sequence encodes CATSRERGLRETQYF.

In its sample, this clonotype was seen many times. This rearrangement joins TRBV29-1 to TRBJ1-2; 8 nucleotides match TRBD1. Germline values: CDR1 SQVTM, CDR2 ANQGSEA. V was pared by 4 bases and J by 4 bases, with 8 bases of the junction left unmatched. The CDR3 is 14 residues long. CDR3 bases: TGCAGCGTTGGATCGGACAGGGTGGTCTATGGCTACACCTTC. Its translation: CSVGSDRVVYGYTF. The full variable domain, completed using reference TRBV29-1 and TRBJ1-2, is SAVISQKPSRDICQRGTSLTIQCQVDSQVTMMFWYRQQPGQSLTLIATANQGSEATYESGFVIDKFPISRPNLTFSTLTVSNMSPEDSSIYLCSVGSDRVVYGYTFGSGTRLTVV.

This clonotype appeared many times. This sequence joins TRBV12-3 or TRBV12-4 and TRBJ1-5; TRBD1 matches at 11 bases. The V gene end was trimmed by 1 base and the J gene end by 2 bases; junction bases not matched to a gene: 1. This CDR3 has 16 amino acids. The CDR3 DNA reads TGTGCCAGCAGTTTAGGGGACAGGGGGGGCAATCAGCCCCAGCATTTT. Protein sequence: CASSLGDRGGNQPQHF.

This chain links TRBV2 with TRBJ2-7, with a possible D match to TRBD1 (6 bases). The CDR3 has 13 amino acids. Trimming stripped 5 bases from V and 2 bases from J, with 10 bases between. Germline V lookup: CDR1 SNHLY, CDR2 FYNNEI. In nucleotides, the CDR3 is TGTGCCAGCAGTAGGGACAAACCCTACGAGCAGTACTTC. Translating it yields CASSRDKPYEQYF. Based on the CDR3 plus reference TRBV2 and TRBJ2-7, the full variable domain is EPEVTQTPSHQVTQMGQEVILRCVPISNHLYFYWYRQILGQKVEFLVSFYNNEISEKSEIFDDQFSVERPDGSNFTLKIRSTKLEDSAMYFCASSRDKPYEQYFGPGTRLTVT.

A single count supports this clonotype. Only one base separates this from a far larger clonotype, so it likely reflects a read error. In DNA form, the CDR3 reads TGTGCCAGCAGTCTTCAGGCAGCGGGAGGGAGGTTTTTCAATGAGCAGTTCTTC. It is translated as CASSLQAAGGRFFNEQFF. The chain has TRBV12-3 or TRBV12-4 and TRBJ2-5; 10 nucleotides align to TRBD2. The J call may be incorrect, as the DNA end agrees better with TRBJ2-1. CDR3 length equals 18 residues.

This chain connects TRBV27 to TRBJ1-2, with 9 nucleotides matching TRBD1. Germline trimming cut 5 bases from V and 4 bases from J; bases unmatched to any gene: 11. This CDR3 comprises 16 residues. CDR1 and CDR2 (germline): MNHEY, SMNVEV (reference sequence). The CDR3 loop reads CASSASQQGAGYGYTF. As DNA, the CDR3 is TGTGCCAGCAGTGCCTCCCAACAGGGGGCAGGCTATGGCTACACCTTC.

At least ten counts were recorded for this clonotype. The V and J genes are TRBV12-3 or TRBV12-4 and TRBJ1-5; 7 nucleotides match TRBD1. The CDR3 totals 15 residues. With 6 bases clipped from V and 0 bases from J, the junction kept 5 bases outside the gene matches. Here the CDR3 reads CASRGTDTSNQPQHF. CDR3 DNA sequence: TGTGCCAGCAGGGGGACAGATACTAGCAATCAGCCCCAGCATTTT.

This clonotype occurred many times. J is TRBJ2-1 and V is TRBV29-1, with D tentatively TRBD2 (6 bases). Germline loops: CDR1 SQVTM, CDR2 ANQGSEA. This CDR3 contains 13 residues. Trimming removed 6 bases at V and 8 bases at J, with 17 bases between. CDR3 bases: TGCAGCGTCCGGGTTAGCGGTGGAGATGAGCAGTTCTTC. Translating gives CSVRVSGGDEQFF.

Many counts were recorded for this clonotype. The V gene is TRBV28, the J gene TRBJ2-5; the match to TRBD1 covers 9 bases. The CDR3 length is 13 residues. J gave up 3 bases and V 9 bases, and 5 bases lay outside the gene matches. Germline loops: CDR1 MDHEN, CDR2 SYDVKM. CDR3 region: CASGDRAEETQYF. Written as DNA, the CDR3 is TGTGCCAGTGGGGACAGGGCGGAAGAGACCCAGTACTTC.

This clonotype was counted only a few times. This rearrangement joins TRBV19 to TRBJ2-1; D ambiguous. Near its end, the DNA agrees better with TRBJ2-5, so the J call may be wrong. This CDR3 comprises 13 residues. Germline V CDR1 and CDR2: LNHDA, SQIVND (reference sequence). CDR3 bases: TGTGCCAGTACCCCCCGGTCCCAAGAGACCCAGTACTTC. Translating it yields CASTPRSQETQYF.

The gene calls are TRBV5-6 and TRBJ2-1; 13 bases are a match to TRBD2. The germline V gene encodes CDR1 SGHDT and CDR2 YYEEEE. V shed 4 bases and J 8 bases; nucleotides not matched to a gene: 18. CDR3 length: 19 residues. CDR3 loop: CASSATPPWTSGSFDEQFF. The DNA for the CDR3 is TGTGCCAGCAGCGCGACTCCCCCATGGACTAGCGGGAGTTTCGATGAGCAGTTCTTC.